Presented here are 22 T cell receptor beta chains from one specimen sequenced in a study of identical twins. MiXCR, run by TCRdb on the 5' RACE reads, gives a single entry per CDR3 protein. The sample holds about 430,000 distinct CDR3 sequences; around 20% are singletons and the top ten take around 12%. The material sequenced was naive T cells sorted from blood. The receptor source for this set is a man aged 50 to 60 in good health.

About this clonotype itself: Given a much more abundant clone one base away, this may be a read error. The V and J genes are TRBV29-1 and TRBJ2-3; D uncertain. The CDR3 is 15 amino acids. Germline CDR1 reads SQVTM; CDR2 reads ANQGSEA. DNA for the CDR3: TGCAGCGTTGAAGGTGGCAGGCTGCCCACAAATACGCAGTATTTT. Translation: CSVEGGRLPTNTQYF.

This chain links TRBV7-8 with TRBJ2-5; D is ambiguous. The CDR3 sequence is 14 residues long. The V end was cut by 5 bases, the J end by 10 bases, with 20 bases between. The germline V gene encodes CDR1 SGHVS and CDR2 FQNEAQ. CDR3 amino acids: CASSASVGVVGQYF. CDR3 nucleotides: TGTGCCAGCAGCGCGTCTGTCGGAGTGGTAGGCCAGTACTTC.

This clonotype was seen more than once but under ten times. The chain uses TRBV7-6 and TRBJ2-7, with 12 bases lining up with TRBD1. The trim removed 5 bases at V and 4 bases at J, leaving 6 bases unmatched. CDR3 length: 15 amino acids. The germline gives CDR1 SGHVS, CDR2 FNYEAQ. The DNA for the CDR3 is TGTGCCAGCAGCCAAGGGACAGGGGGCGAATACGAGCAGTACTTC. Protein: CASSQGTGGEYEQYF.

The chain uses TRBV7-6 and TRBJ2-7; D gene uncertain. This CDR3 is 16 amino acids long. V was pared by 2 bases and J by 0 bases, with 14 bases between. Germline CDR1 and CDR2: SGHVS and FNYEAQ. The CDR3 reads CASSLLAAGISYEQYF. CDR3 nucleotide sequence: TGTGCCAGCAGCTTACTGGCCGCAGGTATCTCCTACGAGCAGTACTTC.

The V gene is TRBV5-5, the J gene TRBJ2-1, with D tentatively TRBD1 (6 bases). CDR3 length equals 16 residues. Germline CDR1 reads SGHKS; CDR2 reads YYEKEE (reference sequence). The germline V and J ends were trimmed by 7 bases and 0 bases, with 17 bases remaining between them. This CDR3 is CASGRGGPRSYNEQFF. The CDR3, as DNA: TGTGCCAGCGGCCGAGGGGGACCGCGCTCCTACAATGAGCAGTTCTTC.

This clonotype was seen ten or more times. The rearrangement joins TRBV5-1 to TRBJ2-2; possibly TRBD2 for D (5 bases). V lost 2 bases and J 3 bases, leaving 11 bases between the germline ends. Per germline, CDR1 SGHRS and CDR2 YFSETQ. This CDR3 contains 15 residues. Written as DNA, the CDR3 is TGCGCCAGCAGCTTCCGGCAGGACTACACCGGGGAGCTGTTTTTT. Encoded protein: CASSFRQDYTGELFF.

This clonotype has a handful of counts. V gene TRBV7-9 combines with J gene TRBJ1-6, with 7 bases that match TRBD1. This CDR3 has 14 residues. The germline gives CDR1 SEHNR, CDR2 FQNEAQ (reference sequence). V lost 5 bases to trimming and J lost 10 bases; unmatched junction nucleotides: 8. CDR3 protein: CASSRTGSVSPLHF. The CDR3 DNA reads TGTGCCAGCAGCCGGACAGGCTCCGTGTCACCCCTCCACTTT.

The chain links TRBV20-1 to TRBJ1-5; possibly TRBD1 for D (6 bases). Looked up from germline, CDR1 is DFQATT and CDR2 is SNEGSKA (reference sequence). Trimming left V 2 bases short and J 5 bases short, with 16 bases between. CDR3 length: 15 residues. The CDR3 reads CSARPQGRGDQPQHF. The DNA of the CDR3 is TGCAGTGCTAGACCCCAGGGCAGGGGAGATCAGCCCCAGCATTTT.

V is TRBV2 and J is TRBJ1-2; D may be TRBD1 (6 bases). Between the trimmed V and J ends, which lost 3 bases and 3 bases, there was a span of 17 bases. The length of the CDR3 is 16 residues. CDR1 is SNHLY, CDR2 FYNNEI, per germline. The CDR3 coding sequence is TGTGCCAGCAGTGATTTCCGGGGGAAGGGGGACTATGGCTACACCTTC. This encodes CASSDFRGKGDYGYTF.

In this sample, this clonotype turned up many times. The chain uses TRBV20-1 and TRBJ2-7; D unresolved. The length of the CDR3 is 15 residues. Germline V gene data show CDR1 as DFQATT and CDR2 as SNEGSKA (reference sequence). V was trimmed by 4 bases and J by 0 bases, leaving 16 bases between them. The DNA of the CDR3 is TGCAGTGCTACGGCCCTTGGGGAAAACTCCTACGAGCAGTACTTC. This encodes CSATALGENSYEQYF.

This clonotype was recorded many times. CDR3 sequence (DNA): TGCAGTGCCAGGTGGGGGCCCTCCGGCCCTAACTATGGCTACACCTTC. Translation: CSARWGPSGPNYGYTF. This sequence joins TRBV20-1 and TRBJ1-2; D possibly corresponds to TRBD1 (6 bases). CDR1 DFQATT and CDR2 SNEGSKA come from the germline V gene (reference sequence). The CDR3 length is 16 residues. The germline V and J ends were trimmed by 6 bases and 0 bases, with 20 bases remaining between them.

This clonotype was recorded at least ten times. The J gene is TRBJ1-5, the V gene TRBV7-2, with D maybe TRBD1 (6 bases). CDR3 length: 20 residues. CDR1 SGHTA and CDR2 FQGNSA come from the germline V gene. The V end was cut by 0 bases, the J end by 6 bases, with 27 bases between. CDR3 coding DNA: TGTGCCAGCAGCTTAGCGGAGTATCGAGCAGGGGAGCCATCAAGTCAGCCCCAGCATTTT. Translation gives CASSLAEYRAGEPSSQPQHF. Drawing the rest from reference TRBV7-2 and TRBJ1-5, the complete variable domain is GAGVSQSPSNKVTEKGKDVELRCDPISGHTALYWYRQSLGQGLEFLIYFQGNSAPDKSGLPSDRFSAERTGGSVSTLTIQRTQQEDSAVYLCASSLAEYRAGEPSSQPQHFGDGTRLSIL.

In DNA, the CDR3 is TGTGCCACCAGCAGCGGGGGGCTTACCGCCGAAAAACTGTTTTTT. Protein product: CATSSGGLTAEKLFF. The V gene is TRBV15, the J gene TRBJ1-4; a possible D gene is TRBD1 (6 bases). CDR3 size: 15 residues. The germline CDR1 and CDR2 sequences are LNHNV and YYDKDF (reference sequence). Trimming removed 3 bases from V and 8 bases from J, with 16 bases in between.

This clonotype was seen a few times. The CDR3 region has the DNA TGTGCCAGCAGTCCCAGGGGTAGCGGCCTCTCCTACAATGAGCAGTTCTTC. The encoded protein is CASSPRGSGLSYNEQFF. The chain employs TRBV12-3 or TRBV12-4 and TRBJ2-1; D could derive from TRBD1 or TRBD2 (6 bases each). The V gene lost 5 bases and the J gene lost 0 bases, with 17 bases spanning the gap. The CDR3 runs 17 residues.

This clonotype was seen more than once but under ten times. The rearrangement links TRBV7-3 to TRBJ2-1; D is unresolved. V was trimmed by 2 bases and J by 0 bases, leaving 11 bases between them. Germline CDR1 reads SGHTA; CDR2 reads FQGTGA. There are 16 residues in the CDR3. In DNA form, the CDR3 reads TGTGCCAGCAGCTTACTGTCCTCCAGCTCCTACAATGAGCAGTTCTTC. This sequence encodes CASSLLSSSSYNEQFF.

The rearrangement uses TRBV5-6 and TRBJ1-6; TRBD1 matches at 10 bases. Trimming at V came to 3 bases and at J to 5 bases, leaving 8 bases not matched to a gene. The CDR3 has 17 amino acids. Germline loops: CDR1 SGHDT, CDR2 YYEEEE. CDR3 in DNA: TGTGCCAGCAGCTGGGGACAGGGGCGGATGAATAATTCACCCCTCCACTTT. Residues: CASSWGQGRMNNSPLHF.

This clonotype was detected ten times or more. This chain links TRBV5-1 with TRBJ1-2, with 8 positions matching TRBD1. Germline V gene sequence: CDR1 SGHRS, CDR2 YFSETQ. The CDR3 is 16 amino acids. The J segment lost 1 base and the V segment lost 5 bases, leaving 10 bases of the junction unmatched. CDR3 bases: TGCGCCAGCAGACAGGGACAGGCAAACATTAACTATGGCTACACCTTC. This gives the protein CASRQGQANINYGYTF.

The chain employs TRBV7-9 and TRBJ2-1; D is unclear. Germline V CDR1 and CDR2: SEHNR, FQNEAQ (reference sequence). This CDR3 spans 14 amino acids. V lost 6 bases, J lost 6 bases, and 15 bases lay in between. The CDR3 sequence: CASRSHKAGNEQFF. CDR3 coding DNA: TGTGCCAGCAGGAGTCACAAAGCTGGCAATGAGCAGTTCTTC. The variable domain in full, with the rest retrieved from reference TRBV7-9 and TRBJ2-1, is DTGVSQNPRHKITKRGQNVTFRCDPISEHNRLYWYRQTLGQGPEFLTYFQNEAQLEKSRLLSDRFSAERPKGSFSTLEIQRTEQGDSAMYLCASRSHKAGNEQFFGPGTRLTVL.

This clonotype was counted a few times. In nucleotides, the CDR3 is TGCGCCAGCAGCTTGGGGACGTCTTTAAACACAGATACGCAGTATTTT. Translated: CASSLGTSLNTDTQYF. The chain recombines TRBV5-1 with TRBJ2-3; no clear D. This CDR3 comprises 16 residues. CDR1 is SGHRS, CDR2 YFSETQ, per germline. V dropped 0 bases and J dropped 2 bases, with 13 bases sitting between them.

In this sample, this clonotype turned up once. This sequence joins TRBV19 and TRBJ1-1, with a weak D call TRBD1 (5 bases). CDR1 is LNHDA and CDR2 is SQIVND in the germline V gene (reference sequence). The CDR3 runs to 13 residues. Trimming cost V 5 bases and J 5 bases, with 12 bases left between them. CDR3 nucleotides: TGTGCCAGTAGTGATCAGGGAGGAACTGAAGCTTTCTTT. Protein sequence: CASSDQGGTEAFF.

Remarks on this clonotype: Possible read error: a much larger clone is one base away. The rearrangement links TRBV5-1 to TRBJ2-5, with D perhaps assigned TRBD1 or TRBD2 (5 bases each). Germline CDR1 SGHRS, CDR2 YFSETQ. The V end lost 2 bases, the J end lost 1 base, and 9 bases lay between the germline ends. The CDR3 contains 14 residues. The CDR3 sequence: CASSFGGAQETQYF. DNA for the CDR3: TGCGCCAGCAGCTTTGGGGGAGCCCAAGAGACCCAGTACTTC.

The J gene is TRBJ1-4, the V gene TRBV7-9; D is possibly TRBD1 (6 bases). The V end was cut by 0 bases, the J end by 8 bases, with 13 bases between. CDR3 length equals 15 residues. Germline CDR1 reads SEHNR; CDR2 reads FQNEAQ (reference sequence). CDR3 nucleotide sequence: TGTGCCAGCAGCTTAGCACCGGACAGTCACGAAAAACTGTTTTTT. Its translation: CASSLAPDSHEKLFF.